A selection of T cell receptor beta chains follows, all from one sample in a study of blood T cell repertoires in COVID-19. Repertoires were generated with immunoSEQ multiplex PCR, while TCRdb's copy carries only in-frame clones and drops some. The sample consists of about 59,000 clones, 70% to 85% of them appearing once. Sequencing was performed on peripheral blood. These receptors all stem from a human donor in a cohort sampled during active COVID-19. Both conserved end residues are part of each CDR3. A D gene is named only where the DNA matches it firmly. Some rows mark clone size as missing; the rest say once, few, many or name a class of expanded clone.

j_gene	d_gene	abundance	v_gene	CDR3nt	CDR3aa
TRBJ1-4	TRBD1	few	TRBV5-1	TGCGCCAGCAGCACTACAGGGGGCGCCGGTGAAAAACTGTTTTTT	CASSTTGGAGEKLFF
TRBJ1-1	.	.	TRBV12-3/TRBV12-4	TGTGCCAGCAGTTCCGGACAGTATGAAGCTTTCTTT	CASSSGQYEAFF
TRBJ2-7	.	.	TRBV9	TGTGCCAGCAGCGCCGACACGGGAGATTTCTACGAGCAGTACTTC	CASSADTGDFYEQYF
TRBJ2-7	.	.	TRBV5-1	TGCGCCAGCAGCTCCCCCCGCGTAGGGGACGAGCAGTACTTC	CASSSPRVGDEQYF
TRBJ2-2	.	.	TRBV5-4	TGTGCCAGCAGCCGGGAGACAGGGAGGAACACCGGGGAGCTGTTTTTT	CASSRETGRNTGELFF
TRBJ1-2	TRBD1	.	TRBV6-2/TRBV6-3	TGTGCCAGCAGCCGGGGACAGGGCTATGGCTACACCTTC	CASSRGQGYGYTF
TRBJ1-5	.	.	TRBV7-9	TGTGCCAGCAGCTTGGCCGACACGAATCAGCCCCAGCATTTT	CASSLADTNQPQHF
TRBJ2-1	.	.	TRBV25-1	TGTGCCAGCAGTCCCTTCGGGATATTTGAGCAGTTCTTC	CASSPFGIFEQFF
TRBJ1-5	.	.	TRBV19	TGTGCCAGTAGTATAGTTCCAGGGCCTCATCAGCCCCAGCATTTT	CASSIVPGPHQPQHF
TRBJ2-1	TRBD1	.	TRBV7-8	TGTGCCAGCAGCGAACAGGGGGCTCGGCAGAATGAGCAGTTCTTC	CASSEQGARQNEQFF
TRBJ2-3	TRBD2	.	TRBV24-1	TGTGCCACCAGTGACCCCGAGCGGGATGGCGGCACAGATACGCAGTATTTT	CATSDPERDGGTDTQYF
TRBJ2-7	.	.	TRBV2	TGTGCCAGCGCGACAGTAACCTACGAGCAGTACTTC	CASATVTYEQYF
TRBJ1-3	.	.	TRBV3-1/TRBV3-2	TGTGCCAGCAGTTGGCAGGGGAGCCTCTCTGGAAACACCATATATTTT	CASSWQGSLSGNTIYF
TRBJ2-1	TRBD2	once	TRBV6-4	TGTGCCAGCAGTGATGGGGGGGGATATGCCAATGAGCAGTTCTTC	CASSDGGGYANEQFF
TRBJ1-3	.	.	TRBV28	TGTGCCAGCAGGTCGCAGGGGCCTGGAAACACCATATATTTT	CASRSQGPGNTIYF
TRBJ1-2	.	.	TRBV9	TGTGCCAGCAGCGCCCGGGGGGGGCAAAACTATGGCTACACCTTC	CASSARGGQNYGYTF
TRBJ2-3	.	.	TRBV9	TGTGCCAGCAGCAAGTCTACCGGGACAGATACGCAGTATTTT	CASSKSTGTDTQYF
TRBJ1-6	.	.	TRBV7-2	TGTGCCAGCAGCTCGGGACTTTCACCCCTCCACTTT	CASSSGLSPLHF
TRBJ2-1	.	.	TRBV27	TGTGCCAGCAGTAAGACTAGTTCCTACAATGAGCAGTTCTTC	CASSKTSSYNEQFF
TRBJ2-7	.	once	TRBV7-2	TGTGCCAGCAGCCCCACTCGTCTCGAGCAGTACTTC	CASSPTRLEQYF
TRBJ1-2	.	.	TRBV7-2	TGTGCCAGCAGCTTTTATTACGGCGAGGGAAGCTACACCTTC	CASSFYYGEGSYTF
TRBJ1-2	.	.	TRBV27	TGTGCCAGCAGTTCACAGGGTCTAGGTGGCTACACCTTC	CASSSQGLGGYTF
TRBJ2-7	TRBD2	.	TRBV24-1	TGTGCCACCAGTGATTGGGGGACTAGCGGGAGGTTCGAGCAGTACTTC	CATSDWGTSGRFEQYF
TRBJ2-5	.	.	TRBV20-1	TGCAGTGCTAGTTCTTTGGGGAGAGGAGAGACCCAGTACTTC	CSASSLGRGETQYF
TRBJ2-5	TRBD2	.	TRBV3-1/TRBV3-2	TGTGCCAGCAGCCCGACGCTTACTAGCGGGGGCTCCGCCCAGTACTTC	CASSPTLTSGGSAQYF
TRBJ1-1	TRBD1	.	TRBV19	TGTGCCAGTAGAAGGGACAGGGCCAACACTGAAGCTTTCTTT	CASRRDRANTEAFF
TRBJ2-7	TRBD1	.	TRBV6-2/TRBV6-3	TGTGCCAGCAGTTACTCCGGGACAGGGGGCTACGAGCAGTACTTC	CASSYSGTGGYEQYF
TRBJ2-7	.	.	TRBV5-1	TGCGCCAGCAGCTCGGGGACTGGTACCTACGAGCAGTACTTC	CASSSGTGTYEQYF
TRBJ2-3	TRBD2	.	TRBV7-9	TGTGCCAGCAGCACACAGCGGGAGGGCCCGGTTGATACGCAGTATTTT	CASSTQREGPVDTQYF